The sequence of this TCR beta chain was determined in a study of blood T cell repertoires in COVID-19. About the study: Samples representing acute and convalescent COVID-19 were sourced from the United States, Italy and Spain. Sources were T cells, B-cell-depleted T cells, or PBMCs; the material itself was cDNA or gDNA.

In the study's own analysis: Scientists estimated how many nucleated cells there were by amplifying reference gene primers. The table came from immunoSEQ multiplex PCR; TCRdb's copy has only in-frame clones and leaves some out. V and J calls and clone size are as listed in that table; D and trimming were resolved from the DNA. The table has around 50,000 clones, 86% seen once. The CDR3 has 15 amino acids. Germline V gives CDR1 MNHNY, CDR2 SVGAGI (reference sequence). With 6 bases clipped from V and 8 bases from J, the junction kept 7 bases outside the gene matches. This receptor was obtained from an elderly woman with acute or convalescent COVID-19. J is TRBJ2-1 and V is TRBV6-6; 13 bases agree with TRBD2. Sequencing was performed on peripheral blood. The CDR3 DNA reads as TGTGCCAGCAGGGTACTAGCGGGGGGGTTCTATGAGCAGTTCTTC. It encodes CASRVLAGGFYEQFF.